The following is a T cell receptor beta chain sequence with its context. Its antigen is not identified. Clones were read by immunoSEQ multiplex PCR, and TCRdb kept only the in-frame ones, dropping some. The table has around 66,000 clones, about four fifths seen once; the top ten hold approximately 5.9%. These data belong to a study of a mutant IDH1 vaccine in newly diagnosed glioma. Study at large: Patients were pretreated with radiotherapy, temozolomide, or both, mostly both.

The V end lost 3 bases, the J end lost 3 bases, and 24 bases lay between the germline ends. Germline V gene sequence: CDR1 SGHVT, CDR2 SQSDAQ. This CDR3 has 18 residues. Study observations and caveats: Whatever changes occurred in top peripheral T cell clonotypes seemed unrelated to pseudoprogression.

The sample's time point: week 11, during vaccination. Topical imiquimod was applied with each vaccine dose, which held 300 ug of mutant IDH1 20-mer peptide. The clonotype comes from a man over 45 with glioma. Here the sequenced sample was PBMCs, taken from a glioma patient whose treatment included an IDH1 peptide vaccine. The chain recombines TRBV7-4 with TRBJ2-7, with TRBD2 as a possible D gene (7 bases). The CDR3 reads CASSLGRLASGTIYEQYF. The DNA for the CDR3 is TGTGCCAGCAGCTTGGGGAGGCTCGCGAGCGGGACAATCTACGAGCAGTACTTC.